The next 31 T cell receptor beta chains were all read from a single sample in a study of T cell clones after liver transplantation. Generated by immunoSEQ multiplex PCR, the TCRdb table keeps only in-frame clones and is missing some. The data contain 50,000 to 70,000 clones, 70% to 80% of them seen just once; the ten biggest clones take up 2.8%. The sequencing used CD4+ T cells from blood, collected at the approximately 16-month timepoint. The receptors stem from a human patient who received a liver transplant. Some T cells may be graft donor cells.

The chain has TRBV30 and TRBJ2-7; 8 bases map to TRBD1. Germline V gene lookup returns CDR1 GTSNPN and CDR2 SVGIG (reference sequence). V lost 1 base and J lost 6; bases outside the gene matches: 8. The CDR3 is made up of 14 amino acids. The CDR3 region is CAWSGTGFNGEQYF. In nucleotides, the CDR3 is TGTGCCTGGAGTGGGACAGGGTTTAATGGCGAGCAGTACTTC.

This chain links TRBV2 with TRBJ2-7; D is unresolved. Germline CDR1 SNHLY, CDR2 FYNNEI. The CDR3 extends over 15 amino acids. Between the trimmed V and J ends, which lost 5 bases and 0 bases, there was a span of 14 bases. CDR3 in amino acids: CASSLAPTSSYEQYV. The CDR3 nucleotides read TGTGCCAGCAGTCTTGCCCCGACGAGCTCCTACGAGCAGTACGTC.

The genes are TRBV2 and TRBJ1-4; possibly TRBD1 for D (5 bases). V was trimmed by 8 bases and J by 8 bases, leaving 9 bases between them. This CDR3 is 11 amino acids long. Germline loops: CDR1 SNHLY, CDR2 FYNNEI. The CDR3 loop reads CASSGIEKLFF. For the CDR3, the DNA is TGTGCCAGCTCAGGGATCGAAAAACTGTTTTTT. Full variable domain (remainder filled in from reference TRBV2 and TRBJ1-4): EPEVTQTPSHQVTQMGQEVILRCVPISNHLYFYWYRQILGQKVEFLVSFYNNEISEKSEIFDDQFSVERPDGSNFTLKIRSTKLEDSAMYFCASSGIEKLFFGSGTQLSVL.

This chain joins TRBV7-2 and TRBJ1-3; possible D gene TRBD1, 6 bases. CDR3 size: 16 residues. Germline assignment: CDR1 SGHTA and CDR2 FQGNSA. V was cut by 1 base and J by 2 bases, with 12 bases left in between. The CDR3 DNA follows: TGTGCCAGCAGCTTAGATCAGGGGCCTACTGGAAACACCATATATTTT. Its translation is CASSLDQGPTGNTIYF.

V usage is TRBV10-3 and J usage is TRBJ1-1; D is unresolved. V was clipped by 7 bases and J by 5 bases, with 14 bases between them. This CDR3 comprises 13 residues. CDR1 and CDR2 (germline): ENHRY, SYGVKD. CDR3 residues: CAITLDPETEAFF. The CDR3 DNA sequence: TGTGCCATCACGCTAGACCCTGAAACTGAAGCTTTCTTT.

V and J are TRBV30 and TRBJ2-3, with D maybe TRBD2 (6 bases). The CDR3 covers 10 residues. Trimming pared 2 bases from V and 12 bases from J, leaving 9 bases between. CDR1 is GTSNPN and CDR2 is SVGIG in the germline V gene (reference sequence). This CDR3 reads CAWSSGLQYF. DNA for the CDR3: TGTGCCTGGAGTAGCGGACTACAGTATTTT. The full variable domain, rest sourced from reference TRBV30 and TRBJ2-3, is SQTIHQWPATLVQPVGSPLSLECTVEGTSNPNLYWYRQAAGRGLQLLFYSVGIGQISSEVPQNLSASRPQDRQFILSSKKLLLSDSGFYLCAWSSGLQYFGPGTRLTVL.

In nucleotides, the CDR3 is TGTGCCAGCAGCTTAGAACTGTATGGCTACACCTTC. Protein product: CASSLELYGYTF. V usage is TRBV7-9 and J usage is TRBJ1-2; D is unresolved. CDR3 length: 12 residues. Trimming removed 1 base from V and 5 bases from J, with 5 bases in between. Germline values: CDR1 SEHNR, CDR2 FQNEAQ (reference sequence).

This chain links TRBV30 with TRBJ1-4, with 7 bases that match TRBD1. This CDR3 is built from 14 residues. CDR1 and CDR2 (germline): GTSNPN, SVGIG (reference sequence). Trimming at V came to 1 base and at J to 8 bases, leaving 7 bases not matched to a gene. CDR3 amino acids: CAWSDGTVGEKLFF. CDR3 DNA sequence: TGTGCCTGGAGTGACGGGACAGTGGGGGAAAAACTGTTTTTT.

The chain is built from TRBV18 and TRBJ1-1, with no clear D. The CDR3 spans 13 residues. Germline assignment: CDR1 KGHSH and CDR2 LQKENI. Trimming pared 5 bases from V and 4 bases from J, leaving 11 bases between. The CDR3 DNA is TGTGCCAGCTCAGCGGCGGATGGCACTGAAGCTTTCTTT. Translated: CASSAADGTEAFF.

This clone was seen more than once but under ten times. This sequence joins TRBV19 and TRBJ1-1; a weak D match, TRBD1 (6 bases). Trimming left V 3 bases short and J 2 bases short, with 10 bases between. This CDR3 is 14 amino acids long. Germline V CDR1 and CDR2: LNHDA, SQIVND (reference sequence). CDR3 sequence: CASSMQGTNTEAFF. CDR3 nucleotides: TGTGCCAGTAGTATGCAGGGGACAAACACTGAAGCTTTCTTT. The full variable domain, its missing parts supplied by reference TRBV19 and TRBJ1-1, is DGGITQSPKYLFRKEGQNVTLSCEQNLNHDAMYWYRQDPGQGLRLIYYSQIVNDFQKGDIAEGYSVSREKKESFPLTVTSAQKNPTAFYLCASSMQGTNTEAFFGQGTRLTVV.

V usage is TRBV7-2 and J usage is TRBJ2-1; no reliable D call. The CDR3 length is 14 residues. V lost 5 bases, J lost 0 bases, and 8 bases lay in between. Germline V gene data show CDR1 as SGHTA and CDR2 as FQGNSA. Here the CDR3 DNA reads TGTGCCAGCAGCGAGATAGGCTCCTACAATGAGCAGTTCTTC. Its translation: CASSEIGSYNEQFF.

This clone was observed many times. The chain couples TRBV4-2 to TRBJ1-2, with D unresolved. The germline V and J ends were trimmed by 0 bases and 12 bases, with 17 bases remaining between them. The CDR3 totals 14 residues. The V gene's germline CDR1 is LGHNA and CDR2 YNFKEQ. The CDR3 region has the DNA TGTGCCAGCAGCCAAGACCCGATGCGGGAAGGCAACACCTTC. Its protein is CASSQDPMREGNTF.

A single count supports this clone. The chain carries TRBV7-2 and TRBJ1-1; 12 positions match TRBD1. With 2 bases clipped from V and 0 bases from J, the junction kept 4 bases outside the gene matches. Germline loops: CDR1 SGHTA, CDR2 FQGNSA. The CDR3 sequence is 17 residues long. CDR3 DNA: TGTGCCAGCAGCTTAAGGGGACAGGGGGCTCTGAACACTGAAGCTTTCTTT. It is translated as CASSLRGQGALNTEAFF.

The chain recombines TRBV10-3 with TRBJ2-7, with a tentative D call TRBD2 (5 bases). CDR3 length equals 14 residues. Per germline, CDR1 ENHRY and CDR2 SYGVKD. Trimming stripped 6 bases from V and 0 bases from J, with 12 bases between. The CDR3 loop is CAIRDWPPSYEQYF. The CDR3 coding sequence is TGTGCCATCAGGGACTGGCCGCCCTCCTACGAGCAGTACTTC.

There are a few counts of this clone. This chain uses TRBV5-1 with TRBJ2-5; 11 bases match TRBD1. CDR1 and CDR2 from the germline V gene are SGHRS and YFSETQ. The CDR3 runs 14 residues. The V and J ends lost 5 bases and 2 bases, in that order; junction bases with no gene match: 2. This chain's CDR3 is CASRGTGGQETQYF. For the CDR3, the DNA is TGCGCCAGCAGGGGGACAGGGGGACAAGAGACCCAGTACTTC.

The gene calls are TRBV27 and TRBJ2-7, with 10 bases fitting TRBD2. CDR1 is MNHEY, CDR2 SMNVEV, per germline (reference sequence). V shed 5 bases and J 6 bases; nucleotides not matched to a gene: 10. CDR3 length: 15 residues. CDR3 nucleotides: TGTGCCAGCAGTCCAGCGGGGACTAGCGCCTCCGAGCAGTACGTC. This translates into CASSPAGTSASEQYV.

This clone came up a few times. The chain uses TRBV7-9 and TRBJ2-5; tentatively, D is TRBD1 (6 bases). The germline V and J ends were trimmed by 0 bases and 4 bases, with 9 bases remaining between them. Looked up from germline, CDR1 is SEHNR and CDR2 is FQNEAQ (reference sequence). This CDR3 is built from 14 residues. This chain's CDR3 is CASSLALRGETQYF. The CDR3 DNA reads TGTGCCAGCAGCTTAGCGCTCAGGGGAGAGACCCAGTACTTC.

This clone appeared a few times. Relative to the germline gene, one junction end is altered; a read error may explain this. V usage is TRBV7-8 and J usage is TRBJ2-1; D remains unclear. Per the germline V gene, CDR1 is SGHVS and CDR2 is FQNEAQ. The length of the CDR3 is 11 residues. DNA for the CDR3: TGTGCCAGCAGCCCGGCCAATGTGCAGTTCTTC. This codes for CASSPANVQFF.

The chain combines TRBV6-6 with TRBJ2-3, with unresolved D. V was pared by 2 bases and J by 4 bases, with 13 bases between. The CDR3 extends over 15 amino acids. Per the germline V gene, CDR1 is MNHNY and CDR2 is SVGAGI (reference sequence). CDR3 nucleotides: TGTGCCAGCAGTTACGGGCAGAACGTTGCAGATACGCAGTATTTT. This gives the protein CASSYGQNVADTQYF.

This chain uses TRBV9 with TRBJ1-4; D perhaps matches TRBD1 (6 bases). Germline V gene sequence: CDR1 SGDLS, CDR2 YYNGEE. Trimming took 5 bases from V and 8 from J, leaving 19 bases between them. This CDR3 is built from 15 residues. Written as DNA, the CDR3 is TGTGCCAGCAGTCGTACGGGGGCAAAAGGCGAAAAACTGTTTTTT. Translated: CASSRTGAKGEKLFF. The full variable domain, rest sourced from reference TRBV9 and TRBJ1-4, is DSGVTQTPKHLITATGQRVTLRCSPRSGDLSVYWYQQSLDQGLQFLIQYYNGEERAKGNILERFSAQQFPDLHSELNLSSLELGDSALYFCASSRTGAKGEKLFFGSGTQLSVL.

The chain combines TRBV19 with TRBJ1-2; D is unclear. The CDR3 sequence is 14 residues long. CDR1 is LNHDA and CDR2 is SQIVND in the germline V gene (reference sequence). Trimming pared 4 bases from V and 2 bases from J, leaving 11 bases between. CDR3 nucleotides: TGTGCCAGTAGTACCCAGACCGGGAACTATGGCTACACCTTC. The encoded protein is CASSTQTGNYGYTF.

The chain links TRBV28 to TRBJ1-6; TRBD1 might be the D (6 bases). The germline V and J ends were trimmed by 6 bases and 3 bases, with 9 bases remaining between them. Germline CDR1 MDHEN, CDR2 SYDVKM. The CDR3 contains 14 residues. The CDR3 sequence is CASSLRGYNSPLHF. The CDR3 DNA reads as TGTGCCAGCAGCCTCAGGGGCTATAATTCACCCCTCCACTTT.

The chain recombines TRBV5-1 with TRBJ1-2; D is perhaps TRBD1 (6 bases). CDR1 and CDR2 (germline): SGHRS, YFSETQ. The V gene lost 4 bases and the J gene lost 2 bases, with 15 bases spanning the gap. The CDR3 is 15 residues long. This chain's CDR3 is CASSQGHPRNYGYTF. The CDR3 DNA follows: TGCGCCAGCAGCCAGGGACATCCCAGGAACTATGGCTACACCTTC.

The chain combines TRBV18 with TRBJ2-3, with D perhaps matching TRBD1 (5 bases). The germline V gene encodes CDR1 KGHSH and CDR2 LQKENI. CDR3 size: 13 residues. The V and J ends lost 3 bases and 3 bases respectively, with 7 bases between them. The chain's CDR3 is CASSPQGTDTQYF. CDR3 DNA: TGTGCCAGCTCACCTCAGGGTACAGATACGCAGTATTTT.

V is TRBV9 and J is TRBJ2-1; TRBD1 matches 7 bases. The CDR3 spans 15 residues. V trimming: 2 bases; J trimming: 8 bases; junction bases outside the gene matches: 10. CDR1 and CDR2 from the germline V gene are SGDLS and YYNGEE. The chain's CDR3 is CASSVDLTGTHEQFF. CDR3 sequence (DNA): TGTGCCAGCAGCGTTGACTTGACAGGGACCCATGAGCAGTTCTTC.

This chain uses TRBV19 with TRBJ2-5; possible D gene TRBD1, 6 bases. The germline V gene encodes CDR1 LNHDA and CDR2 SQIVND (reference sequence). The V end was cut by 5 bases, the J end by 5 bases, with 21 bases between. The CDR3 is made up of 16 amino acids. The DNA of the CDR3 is TGTGCCAGTAGTCCTAAACAGGGCCATTTAGTGGAGACCCAGTACTTC. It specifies CASSPKQGHLVETQYF.

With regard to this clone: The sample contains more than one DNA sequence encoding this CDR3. Here the CDR3 DNA reads TGCAGCGTTGAAACTAGCGGGTACAATGAGCAGTTCTTC. As protein: CSVETSGYNEQFF. V usage is TRBV29-1 and J usage is TRBJ2-1, with 9 bases aligning to TRBD2. The trim removed 2 bases at V and 4 bases at J, leaving 0 bases unmatched. CDR1 is SQVTM, CDR2 ANQGSEA, per germline. CDR3 length: 13 residues.

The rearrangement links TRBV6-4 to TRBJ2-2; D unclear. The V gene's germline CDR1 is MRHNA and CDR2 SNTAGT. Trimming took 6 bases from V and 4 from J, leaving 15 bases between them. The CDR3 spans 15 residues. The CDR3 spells CASSLDHSGTGELFF. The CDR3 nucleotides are TGTGCCAGCAGCCTGGACCACTCTGGCACCGGGGAGCTGTTTTTT.

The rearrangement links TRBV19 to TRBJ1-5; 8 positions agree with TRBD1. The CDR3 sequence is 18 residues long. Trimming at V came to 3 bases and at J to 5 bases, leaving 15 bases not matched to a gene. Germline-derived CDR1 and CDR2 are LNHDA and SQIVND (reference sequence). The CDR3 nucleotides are TGTGCCAGTAGTATCACGGCCCAACGGGACAGGAGACATCAGCCCCAGCATTTT. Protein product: CASSITAQRDRRHQPQHF. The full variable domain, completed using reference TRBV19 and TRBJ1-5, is DGGITQSPKYLFRKEGQNVTLSCEQNLNHDAMYWYRQDPGQGLRLIYYSQIVNDFQKGDIAEGYSVSREKKESFPLTVTSAQKNPTAFYLCASSITAQRDRRHQPQHFGDGTRLSIL.

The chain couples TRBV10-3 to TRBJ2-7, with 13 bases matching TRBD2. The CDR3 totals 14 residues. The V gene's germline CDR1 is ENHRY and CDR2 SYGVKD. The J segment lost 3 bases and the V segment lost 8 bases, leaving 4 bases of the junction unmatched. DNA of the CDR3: TGTGCCATCGCCGGGACTAGCGGGGTCTACGAGCAGTACTTC. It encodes CAIAGTSGVYEQYF.

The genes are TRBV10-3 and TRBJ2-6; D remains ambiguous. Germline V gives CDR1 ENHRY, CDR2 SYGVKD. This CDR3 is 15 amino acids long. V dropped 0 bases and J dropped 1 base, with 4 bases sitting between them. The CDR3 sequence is CAISESGSGANVLTF. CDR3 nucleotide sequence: TGTGCCATCAGTGAGTCGGGATCTGGGGCCAACGTCCTGACTTTC.